This T cell receptor beta chain was recovered during a study of OX40 agonist ivuxolimab in advanced cancers. In the study overall: Averaging about 60 years in age, with a range of roughly 20 to 90, the cohort was around 87% male. It was permissible to have had prior anti-PD-1, anti-PD-L1 or anti-CTLA-4 therapy, and approximately 40% had some.

Study results and caveats: Compared with others, partial responders at 0.1-3.0 mg/kg displayed clonal expansion among the lowest.

Assay: immunoSEQ multiplex PCR; the TCRdb copy retains only in-frame clones and omits some. Found here are tens of thousands of clones, approximately 92% of them singletons; the top ten hold 5.5% to 8%. The length of the CDR3 is 15 residues. With 0 bases clipped from V and 0 bases from J, the junction kept 2 bases outside the gene matches. Germline V gene sequence: CDR1 LGHNA, CDR2 YSLEER. A remark on this clone: The antigen remains undetermined.

Drawing of blood for sampling happened at baseline, at cycle 4 day 1, and at cycle 7 day 1. The TCR comes from an adult with an advanced solid tumor such as melanoma, head and neck, liver or kidney cancer. The chain has TRBV4-3 and TRBJ2-7, with TRBD2 identical over 7 bases. This specimen was CD4+ or CD8+ T cells sorted from blood, taken in a trial of the OX40 agonist ivuxolimab. The DNA for the CDR3 is TGCGCCAGCAGCCAAGACGGGGGGAGCTCCTACGAGCAGTACTTC. Protein product: CASSQDGGSSYEQYF.